This entry describes one TCR beta chain. The data are from a study of glioma-infiltrating T cells after dendritic cell vaccination. This CDR3 region has 15 residues. Germline V CDR1 and CDR2: MNHEY, SVGAGI. V dropped 7 bases and J dropped 1; count of bases not matched to a gene: 5. TCRdb's table, derived via immunoSEQ multiplex PCR, lists solely in-frame clones and lacks some. The table includes some 87,000 clones, 85% detected once. The sequenced sample was blood, obtained before dendritic cell vaccination. V gene TRBV6-5 combines with J gene TRBJ2-2; 8 bases align to TRBD1. This TCR derives from a human donor with glioblastoma. CDR3 DNA sequence: TGTGCCAGCACCCTCGACAGGGGGAACACCGGGGAGCTGTTTTTT. Amino acid sequence: CASTLDRGNTGELFF.